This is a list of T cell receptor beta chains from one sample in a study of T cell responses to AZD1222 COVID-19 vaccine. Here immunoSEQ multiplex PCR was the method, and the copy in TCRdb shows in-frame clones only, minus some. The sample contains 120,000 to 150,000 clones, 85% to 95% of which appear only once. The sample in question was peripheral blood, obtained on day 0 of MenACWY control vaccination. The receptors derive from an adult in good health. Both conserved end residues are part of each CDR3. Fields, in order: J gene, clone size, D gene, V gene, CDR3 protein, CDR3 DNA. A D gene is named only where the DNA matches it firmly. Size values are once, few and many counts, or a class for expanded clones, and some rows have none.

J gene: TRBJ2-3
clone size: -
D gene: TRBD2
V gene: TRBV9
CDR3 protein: CASTSGGSSTDTQYF
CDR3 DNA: TGTGCCAGCACTTCGGGGGGATCTAGCACAGATACGCAGTATTTT

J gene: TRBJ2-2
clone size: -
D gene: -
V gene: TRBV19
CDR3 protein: CASRTGPGELFF
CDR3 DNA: TGTGCCAGTCGCACGGGCCCCGGGGAGCTGTTTTTT

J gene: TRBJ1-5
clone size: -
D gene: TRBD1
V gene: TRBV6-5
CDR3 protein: CASSPGQGNQPQHF
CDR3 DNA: TGTGCCAGCAGTCCCGGACAGGGAAATCAGCCCCAGCATTTT

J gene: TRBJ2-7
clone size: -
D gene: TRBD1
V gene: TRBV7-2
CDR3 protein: CASSSTGNYYEQYF
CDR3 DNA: TGTGCCAGCAGCTCGACAGGGAATTACTACGAGCAGTACTTC

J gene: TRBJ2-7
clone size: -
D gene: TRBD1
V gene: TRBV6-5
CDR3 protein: CASRPGTGGPYEQYF
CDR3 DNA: TGTGCCAGCAGGCCAGGGACAGGGGGCCCCTACGAGCAGTACTTC

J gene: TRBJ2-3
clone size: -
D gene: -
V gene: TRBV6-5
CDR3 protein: CASLPAGTDTQYF
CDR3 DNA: TGTGCCAGCCTCCCTGCCGGCACAGATACGCAGTATTTT

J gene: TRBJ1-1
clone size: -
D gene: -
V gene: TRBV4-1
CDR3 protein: CASSQQEMNTEAFF
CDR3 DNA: TGCGCCAGCAGCCAGCAGGAAATGAACACTGAAGCTTTCTTT

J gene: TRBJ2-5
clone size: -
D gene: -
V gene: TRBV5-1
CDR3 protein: CASSPALGETQYF
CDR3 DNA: TGCGCCAGCAGCCCCGCGTTAGGTGAGACCCAGTACTTC

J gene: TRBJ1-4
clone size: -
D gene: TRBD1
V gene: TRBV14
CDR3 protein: CASSQVPGRGDEKLFF
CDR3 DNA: TGTGCCAGCAGCCAAGTTCCGGGCAGGGGGGATGAAAAACTGTTTTTT

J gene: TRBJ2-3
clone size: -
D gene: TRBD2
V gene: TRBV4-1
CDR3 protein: CASSQVASGDTDTQYF
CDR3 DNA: TGCGCCAGCAGCCAAGTGGCTAGCGGGGACACAGATACGCAGTATTTT

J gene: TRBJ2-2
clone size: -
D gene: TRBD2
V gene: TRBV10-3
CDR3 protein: CAIKTSGGAIAGELFF
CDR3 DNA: TGTGCCATAAAGACTAGCGGGGGGGCCATCGCCGGGGAGCTGTTTTTT

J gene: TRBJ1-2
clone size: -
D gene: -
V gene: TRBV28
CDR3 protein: CATGGDYGYTF
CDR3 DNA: TGTGCCACCGGGGGGGACTATGGCTACACCTTC

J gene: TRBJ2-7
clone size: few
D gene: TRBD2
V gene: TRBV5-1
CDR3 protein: CASRASGDREQYF
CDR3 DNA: TGCGCCAGCAGGGCTAGCGGGGATCGAGAGCAGTACTTC

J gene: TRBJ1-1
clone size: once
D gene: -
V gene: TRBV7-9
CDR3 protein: CASSLGSAGGITEAFF
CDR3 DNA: TGTGCCAGCAGCTTAGGTTCGGCGGGAGGAATTACTGAAGCTTTCTTT

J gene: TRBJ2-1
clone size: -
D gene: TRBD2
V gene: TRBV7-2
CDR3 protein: CASSLRAGGLYNEQFF
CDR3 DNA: TGTGCCAGCAGCTTACGTGCGGGAGGCCTCTACAATGAGCAGTTCTTC

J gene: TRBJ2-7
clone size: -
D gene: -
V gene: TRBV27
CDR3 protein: CASSKIGSRAEYEQYF
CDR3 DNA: TGTGCCAGCAGCAAAATCGGCTCCAGGGCTGAATACGAGCAGTACTTC

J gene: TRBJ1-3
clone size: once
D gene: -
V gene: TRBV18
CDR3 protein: CASSPNPQGVGNTIYF
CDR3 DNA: TGTGCCAGCTCACCGAACCCCCAGGGCGTAGGAAACACCATATATTTT

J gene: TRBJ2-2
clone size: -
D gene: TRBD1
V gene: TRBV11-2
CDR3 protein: CASSRLTGAGGELFF
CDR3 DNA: TGTGCCAGCAGCAGACTTACAGGGGCTGGCGGGGAGCTGTTTTTT

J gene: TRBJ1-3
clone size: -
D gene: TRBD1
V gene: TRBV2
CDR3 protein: CASKTPGGLLRGNTIYF
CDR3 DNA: TGTGCCAGCAAAACCCCAGGGGGCCTCCTAAGAGGAAACACCATATATTTT

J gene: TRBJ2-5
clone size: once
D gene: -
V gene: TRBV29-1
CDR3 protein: CSVSGQTLETQYF
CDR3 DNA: TGCAGCGTGTCGGGACAAACTTTAGAGACCCAGTACTTC

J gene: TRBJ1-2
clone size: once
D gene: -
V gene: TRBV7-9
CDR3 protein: CASSLVTTGRGTYGYTF
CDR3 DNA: TGTGCCAGCAGCTTAGTAACCACAGGGAGGGGGACCTATGGCTACACCTTC

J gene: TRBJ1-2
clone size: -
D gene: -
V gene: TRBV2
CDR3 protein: CASSVPRGLEYGYTF
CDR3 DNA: TGTGCCAGCAGTGTCCCCCGGGGGCTAGAGTATGGCTACACCTTC

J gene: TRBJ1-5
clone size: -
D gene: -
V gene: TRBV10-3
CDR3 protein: CATSGALLQPQHF
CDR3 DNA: TGTGCCACCTCAGGGGCGCTCTTGCAGCCCCAGCATTTT

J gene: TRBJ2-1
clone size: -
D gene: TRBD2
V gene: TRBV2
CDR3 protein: CASSLWTSTNEQFF
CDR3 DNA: TGTGCCAGCAGCCTATGGACTAGTACAAATGAGCAGTTCTTC

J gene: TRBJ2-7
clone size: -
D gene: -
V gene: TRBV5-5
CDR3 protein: CASSLSLHSYEQYF
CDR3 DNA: TGTGCCAGCAGCTTGTCGCTTCACTCCTACGAGCAGTACTTC

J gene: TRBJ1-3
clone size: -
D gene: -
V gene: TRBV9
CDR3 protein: CASSVSAGRDNHTIYF
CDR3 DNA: TGTGCCAGCAGCGTATCCGCGGGGAGAGATAATCACACCATATATTTT

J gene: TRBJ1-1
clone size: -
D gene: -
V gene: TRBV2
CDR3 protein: CASSAQLNTEAFF
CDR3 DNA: TGTGCCAGCAGTGCTCAGTTGAACACTGAAGCTTTCTTT

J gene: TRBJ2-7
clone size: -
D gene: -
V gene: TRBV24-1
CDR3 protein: CATSDYHEQYF
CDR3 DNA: TGTGCCACCAGTGACTATCACGAGCAGTACTTC

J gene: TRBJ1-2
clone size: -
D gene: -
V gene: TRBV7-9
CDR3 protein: CASSLVARSNRVVGYGYTF
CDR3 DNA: TGTGCCAGCAGCTTAGTGGCCCGCTCTAACAGGGTAGTAGGTTATGGCTACACCTTC

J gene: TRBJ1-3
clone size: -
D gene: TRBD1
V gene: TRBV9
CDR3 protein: CASSAQLQGGENTIYF
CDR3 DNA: TGTGCCAGCAGCGCCCAACTACAGGGGGGGGAAAACACCATATATTTT

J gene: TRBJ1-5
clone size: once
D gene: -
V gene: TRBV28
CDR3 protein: CASSQNQGFSNQPQHF
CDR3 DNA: TGTGCCAGCAGTCAAAATCAGGGTTTCAGCAATCAGCCCCAGCATTTT

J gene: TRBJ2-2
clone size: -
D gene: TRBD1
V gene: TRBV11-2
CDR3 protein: CASSWGQPNTGELFF
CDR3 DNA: TGTGCCAGCAGCTGGGGACAGCCGAACACCGGGGAGCTGTTTTTT

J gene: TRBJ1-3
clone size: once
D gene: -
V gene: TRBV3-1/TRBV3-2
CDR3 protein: CASSQDVRSSGNTIYF
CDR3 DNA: TGTGCCAGCAGCCAAGATGTCCGGTCCTCTGGAAACACCATATATTTT

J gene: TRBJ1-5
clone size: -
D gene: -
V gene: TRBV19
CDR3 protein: CASSMSHWTGNQPQHF
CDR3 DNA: TGTGCCAGTAGTATGTCTCATTGGACCGGCAATCAGCCCCAGCATTTT

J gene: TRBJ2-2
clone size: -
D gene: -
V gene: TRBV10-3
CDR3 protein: CAISVGQGSNTGELFF
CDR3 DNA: TGTGCCATCAGTGTGGGGCAGGGTTCGAACACCGGGGAGCTGTTTTTT

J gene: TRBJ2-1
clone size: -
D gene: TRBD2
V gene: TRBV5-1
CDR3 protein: CASSVGLAGIALGSYNEQFF
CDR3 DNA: TGCGCCAGCAGCGTTGGACTAGCGGGAATCGCCCTCGGGTCCTACAATGAGCAGTTCTTC

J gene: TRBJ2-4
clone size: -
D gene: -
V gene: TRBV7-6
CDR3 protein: CASTLDCPAGKNIQYF
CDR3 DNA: TGTGCCAGCACCCTCGACTGCCCGGCTGGCAAAAACATTCAGTACTTC

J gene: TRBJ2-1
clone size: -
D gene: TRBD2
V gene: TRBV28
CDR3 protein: CASSIASGQFF
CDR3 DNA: TGTGCCAGCAGTATAGCTAGCGGGCAGTTCTTC

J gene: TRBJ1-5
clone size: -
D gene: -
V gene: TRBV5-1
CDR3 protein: CASSPDSNQPQHF
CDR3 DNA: TGCGCCAGCAGCCCGGACAGTAATCAGCCCCAGCATTTT

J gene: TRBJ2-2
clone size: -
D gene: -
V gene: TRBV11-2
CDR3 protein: CASSLGGSATGELFF
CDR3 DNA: TGTGCCAGCAGCTTAGGTGGGAGCGCCACCGGGGAGCTGTTTTTT

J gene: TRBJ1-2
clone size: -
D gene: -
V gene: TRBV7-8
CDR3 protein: CASSSLGPNYGYTF
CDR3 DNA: TGTGCCAGCAGCTCACTGGGGCCCAACTATGGCTACACCTTC

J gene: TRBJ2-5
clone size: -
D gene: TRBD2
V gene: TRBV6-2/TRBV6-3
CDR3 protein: CASSPFGRGARETQYF
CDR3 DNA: TGTGCCAGCAGCCCCTTCGGGCGGGGGGCAAGGGAGACCCAGTACTTC

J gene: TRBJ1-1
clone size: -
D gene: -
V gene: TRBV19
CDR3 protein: CASSASMNTEAFF
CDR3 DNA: TGTGCCAGTAGTGCCAGTATGAACACTGAAGCTTTCTTT

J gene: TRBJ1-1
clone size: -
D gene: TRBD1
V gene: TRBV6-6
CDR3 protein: CASSAQGGTEAFF
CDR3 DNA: TGTGCCAGCAGTGCTCAGGGGGGAACTGAAGCTTTCTTT

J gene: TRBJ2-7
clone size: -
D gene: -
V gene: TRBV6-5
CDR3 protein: CASSFAGASSYEQYF
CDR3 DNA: TGTGCCAGCAGTTTCGCAGGGGCCAGCTCCTACGAGCAGTACTTC

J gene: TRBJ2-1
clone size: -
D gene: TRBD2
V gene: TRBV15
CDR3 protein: CATSRDLGLAGGNEQFF
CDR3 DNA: TGTGCCACCAGCAGAGATCTTGGACTAGCGGGGGGAAATGAGCAGTTCTTC

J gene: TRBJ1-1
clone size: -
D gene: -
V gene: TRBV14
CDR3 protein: CASSQYTEAFF
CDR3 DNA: TGTGCCAGCAGCCAGTACACTGAAGCTTTCTTT

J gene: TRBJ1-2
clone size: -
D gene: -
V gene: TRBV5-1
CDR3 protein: CASSLGQGLDSGYTF
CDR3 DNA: TGCGCCAGCAGCTTGGGTCAGGGCTTAGATTCTGGCTACACCTTC

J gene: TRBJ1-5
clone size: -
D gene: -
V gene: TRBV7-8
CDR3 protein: CASSFAAGYQPQHF
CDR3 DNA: TGTGCCAGCAGCTTCGCCGCGGGGTATCAGCCCCAGCATTTT

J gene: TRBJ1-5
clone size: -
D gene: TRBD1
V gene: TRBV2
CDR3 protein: CASRGTGAWIF
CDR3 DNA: TGTGCCAGCAGGGGGACAGGGGCTTGGATTTTT

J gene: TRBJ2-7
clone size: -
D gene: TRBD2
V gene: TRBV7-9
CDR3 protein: CASSLGGLAGMREQYF
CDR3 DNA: TGTGCCAGCAGCTTAGGAGGACTAGCGGGAATGCGGGAGCAGTACTTC

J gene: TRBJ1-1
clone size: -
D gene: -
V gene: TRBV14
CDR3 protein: CASSQVITEAFF
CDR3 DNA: TGTGCCAGCAGCCAAGTTATCACTGAAGCTTTCTTT

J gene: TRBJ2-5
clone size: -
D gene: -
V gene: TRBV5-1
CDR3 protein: CASSLGRAETQYF
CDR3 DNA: TGCGCCAGCAGCTTGGGCAGGGCAGAGACCCAGTACTTC

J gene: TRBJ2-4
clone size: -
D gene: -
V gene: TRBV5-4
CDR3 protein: CASSLYGARGNIQYF
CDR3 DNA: TGTGCCAGCAGCTTGTATGGGGCCCGGGGGAACATTCAGTACTTC

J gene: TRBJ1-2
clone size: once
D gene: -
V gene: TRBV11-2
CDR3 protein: CASSLGLFGGNYGYTF
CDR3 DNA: TGTGCCAGCAGCTTAGGTCTCTTCGGCGGAAACTATGGCTACACCTTC

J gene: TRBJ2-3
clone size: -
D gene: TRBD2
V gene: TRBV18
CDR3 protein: CASSPTTSSTDTQYF
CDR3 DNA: TGTGCCAGCTCACCAACGACTAGCAGCACAGATACGCAGTATTTT

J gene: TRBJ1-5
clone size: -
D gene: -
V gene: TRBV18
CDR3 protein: CASSPRRGVDNQPQHF
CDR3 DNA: TGTGCCAGCTCACCACGTAGGGGCGTGGACAATCAGCCCCAGCATTTT

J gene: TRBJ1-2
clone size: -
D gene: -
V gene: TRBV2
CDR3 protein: CASSGRFWGTPIEPYGYTF
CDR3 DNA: TGTGCCAGCAGTGGAAGGTTTTGGGGGACGCCGATCGAGCCCTATGGCTACACCTTC

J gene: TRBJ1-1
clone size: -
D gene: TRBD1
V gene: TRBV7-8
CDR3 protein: CASSAGTGRNTEAFF
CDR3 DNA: TGTGCCAGCAGCGCCGGGACAGGGAGGAACACTGAAGCTTTCTTT